This T cell receptor (beta chain) was identified during a study of blood T cell repertoires in COVID-19. At the level of the study: Acute and convalescent COVID-19 specimens originated in the United States, Italy and Spain. The analysed material was cDNA or gDNA that came from T cells, B-cell-depleted T cells, or PBMCs.

In the authors' workflow: Reference gene primer amplification in the assay estimated nucleated cell counts. Profiling relied on immunoSEQ multiplex PCR, and the TCRdb table lists in-frame clones only, not all of them. That table furnishes V, J and clone size, whereas the DNA furnished D and trimming. Found here are about 29,000 clones, roughly nine tenths of them singletons; the top ten hold around 3.5%. CDR3 size: 16 residues. Material for sequencing was peripheral blood. This sequence joins TRBV21-1 and TRBJ1-4. TRBV21-1 is a documented pseudogene. This TCR came from a human donor in a cohort sampled during active COVID-19. This CDR3 is CASSKVRPGTNEKLFF. CDR3 bases: TGTGCCAGCAGCAAAGTCCGTCCCGGGACTAATGAAAAACTGTTTTTT.